This entry concerns a single TCR beta chain. At least 3 on the Clinical Activity Score was recorded for ophthalmopathy patients, who also had NOSPECS grade at least 4 and duration under 3 months. These data come from a study of T cells in Graves' hyperthyroidism and ophthalmopathy. There were TCR beta CDR3 regions amplified from RNA transcripts. Carried out on the TCR CDR3, a first-round RT-PCR used the HTBI primer set. Each CDR3 protein is one row after TCRdb ran MiXCR on the multiplex PCR reads. The sample carries roughly 250,000 distinct CDR3 sequences, 22% recorded once. The V end lost 3 bases, the J end lost 7 bases, and 13 bases lay between the germline ends. This CDR3 is built from 14 residues. Germline V gene sequence: CDR1 MNHGY, CDR2 SVAAGI.

The clonotype was recovered from a man aged 30 to 39 with Graves' ophthalmopathy. The chain recombines TRBV6-9 with TRBJ1-5, with D hard to call. Sequenced: blood. CDR3 loop: CASSYKQASQPQHF. In DNA form, the CDR3 reads TGTGCCAGCAGTTACAAGCAGGCCAGCCAGCCCCAGCATTTT.